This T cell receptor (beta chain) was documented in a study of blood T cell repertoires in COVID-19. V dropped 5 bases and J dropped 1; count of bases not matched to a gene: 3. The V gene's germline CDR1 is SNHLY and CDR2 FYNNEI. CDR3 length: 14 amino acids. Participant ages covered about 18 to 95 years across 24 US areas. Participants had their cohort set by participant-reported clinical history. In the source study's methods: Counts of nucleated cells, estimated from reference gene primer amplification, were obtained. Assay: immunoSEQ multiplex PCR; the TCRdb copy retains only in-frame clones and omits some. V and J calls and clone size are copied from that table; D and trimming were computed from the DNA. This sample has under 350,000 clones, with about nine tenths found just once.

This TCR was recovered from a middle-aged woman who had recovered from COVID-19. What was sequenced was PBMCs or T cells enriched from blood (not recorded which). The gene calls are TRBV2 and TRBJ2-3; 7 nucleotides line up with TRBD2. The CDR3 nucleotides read TGTGCCAGCAGTCGGACTAGGGGCACAGATACGCAGTATTTT. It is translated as CASSRTRGTDTQYF.